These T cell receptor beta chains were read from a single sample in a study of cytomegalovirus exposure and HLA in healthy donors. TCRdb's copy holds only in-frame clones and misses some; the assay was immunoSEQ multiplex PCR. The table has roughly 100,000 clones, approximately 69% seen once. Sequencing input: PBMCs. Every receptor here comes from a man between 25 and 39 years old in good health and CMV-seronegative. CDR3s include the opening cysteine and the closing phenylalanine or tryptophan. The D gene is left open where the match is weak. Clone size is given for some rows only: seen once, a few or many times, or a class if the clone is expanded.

TGCGCCAGCAGCTTGGGGCGGGATACGCAGTATTTT,CASSLGRDTQYF,.,.,TRBV5-1,TRBJ2-3
TGTGCCAGCAGCTTCGGCGTACTAAGGACAGCACAAGAGACCCAGTACTTC,CASSFGVLRTAQETQYF,few,.,TRBV7-2,TRBJ2-5
TGTGCCAGCAGGCTGCAGGGAAAAGGGTACAATGAGCAGTTCTTC,CASRLQGKGYNEQFF,.,.,TRBV28,TRBJ2-1
TGTGCCAGCAGGGACAGAGGCTCCTACAATGAGCAGTTCTTC,CASRDRGSYNEQFF,few,.,TRBV6-1,TRBJ2-1
TGTGCCAGCAGCCAAGAAAGGACAGTTATCGTGGCTTTCTTT,CASSQERTVIVAFF,few,.,TRBV14,TRBJ1-1
TGTGCCAGCAGTTCCCCCGGGACAGGCTCTGGAAACACCATATATTTT,CASSSPGTGSGNTIYF,.,TRBD1,TRBV28,TRBJ1-3
TGTGCCAGCAGCTTAATGAGGGCGAACACTGAAGCTTTCTTT,CASSLMRANTEAFF,.,.,TRBV11-3,TRBJ1-1
TGTGCCAGCAGCTCCTTTGGAAACACCATATATTTT,CASSSFGNTIYF,.,.,TRBV7-9,TRBJ1-3
TGTGCCAGCAGCTTAGGGGCGACAGCTTCTGGGGCCAACGGCCTGACTTTC,CASSLGATASGANGLTF,.,.,TRBV7-3,TRBJ2-6
TGTGCCAGTAGTATATGGTTCGCGGGAGGGGGAAATGAGCAGTTCTTC,CASSIWFAGGGNEQFF,once,TRBD2,TRBV19,TRBJ2-1
TGTGCCAGCAGCCAACACAGGGGGCGAAGTGGCTACACCTTC,CASSQHRGRSGYTF,.,TRBD1,TRBV28,TRBJ1-2
TGTGCCAGCAGTCCAAGTTTAGGAGGGAGAACGTACGAGCAGTACTTC,CASSPSLGGRTYEQYF,.,.,TRBV27,TRBJ2-7
TGCGCCAGCAGCTTGGGAGACAGGGACTCTGGGGCCAACGTCCTGACTTTC,CASSLGDRDSGANVLTF,.,TRBD1,TRBV5-1,TRBJ2-6
TGTGCCAGCAACGCCCAGGGGGGCGACACTGAAGCTTTCTTT,CASNAQGGDTEAFF,.,TRBD1,TRBV7-2,TRBJ1-1
TGTGCCAGCAGCCTACGACAGGCCTATGGCTACACCTTC,CASSLRQAYGYTF,few,.,TRBV5-6,TRBJ1-2
TGTGCCAGCAGTGAAACGGGCACAGATACGCAGTATTTT,CASSETGTDTQYF,few,.,TRBV2,TRBJ2-3
TGTGCCAGTCAAAAATGGGACAGAACTGAAGCTTTCTTT,CASQKWDRTEAFF,.,TRBD1,TRBV19,TRBJ1-1
TGTGCCAGCAGCCCGAGCTCTGGGGCCAACGTCCTGACTTTC,CASSPSSGANVLTF,.,.,TRBV5-4,TRBJ2-6
TGTGCCAGCCGGGGAGGGGCTAGGGGGACAGATACGCAGTATTTT,CASRGGARGTDTQYF,.,.,TRBV28,TRBJ2-3
TGTGCCAGCAGCGTAGGCAGGGACAGCTCCTACGAGCAGTACTTC,CASSVGRDSSYEQYF,few,TRBD1,TRBV9,TRBJ2-7
TGTGCCAGCAGCCTGCAGGGGGTTCACCAAGAGACCCAGTACTTC,CASSLQGVHQETQYF,.,TRBD1,TRBV2,TRBJ2-5
TGTGCCAGCAGCCTGGAACCAGGCCCCAATCAGCCCCAGCATTTT,CASSLEPGPNQPQHF,few,.,TRBV6-4,TRBJ1-5
TGTGCCAGCAGCCTGGCAGGGGGCCAAGAGACCCAGTACTTC,CASSLAGGQETQYF,once,TRBD1,TRBV5-6,TRBJ2-5
TGTGCCAGCAGCGTGCCTAATGACTACAATGAGCAGTTCTTC,CASSVPNDYNEQFF,.,.,TRBV9,TRBJ2-1
TGTGCCAGCAATGGGGGGTATGGCTACACCTTC,CASNGGYGYTF,.,.,TRBV6-5,TRBJ1-2
TGTGCTAGTGGTTTCATCTCGAGCAGGGACAGGGCCCTAAAAGCTTTCTTT,CASGFISSRDRALKAFF,.,TRBD1,TRBV12-5,TRBJ1-1
TGTGCCAGCAGCTCCGAGGGCGGGGTGCAGACCCAGTACTTC,CASSSEGGVQTQYF,.,.,TRBV11-2,TRBJ2-5
TGCGCCAGCAGCGGGGGGACAGGGGGCGCTTGGTATGGCTACACCTTC,CASSGGTGGAWYGYTF,few,TRBD1,TRBV5-1,TRBJ1-2
TGTGCCAGCAGCTTAGGGGAGACGACTGAAGCTTTCTTT,CASSLGETTEAFF,.,.,TRBV7-2,TRBJ1-1